This TCR beta chain is drawn from a study of graft-versus-host responses after intestinal transplantation. The wider study: Each patient got anti-thymocyte globulin induction, then tacrolimus and steroids for around three years.

A note on this clone: Its cognate antigen is unknown.

Sequenced by immunoSEQ multiplex PCR; TCRdb stores in-frame clones only, minus some. This sample has 74,000 or so clones, with approximately 92% found just once. The CDR3 sequence is 14 residues long. V shed 3 bases and J shed 4 bases, with 13 bases lying between them. Germline V gene lookup returns CDR1 ENHRY and CDR2 SYGVKD. Overall study results and limits: Levels of circulating GvH clones at their peak were associated with early post-transplant HvG declines. Among recipient marrow samples, GvH clones were found; some appeared first in ileum or blood. High graft-versus-host to host-versus-graft clonal ratios were found in allografts of patients who had graft-donor T cell macrochimerism.

This material consisted of PBMCs, taken 98 days after intestinal transplantation. The gene calls are TRBV10-3 and TRBJ2-7; D might be TRBD2 (5 bases). This sequence was found in a human patient who received an intestinal transplant, so some T cells may come from the graft donor. CDR3 coding DNA: TGTGCCATCAGTGACCCAGACTATTTTTACGAGCAGTACTTC. Residues: CAISDPDYFYEQYF.